These T cell receptor beta chains were read from a single sample in a study of metastatic and nonmetastatic thyroid tumors. From the PCR reads, TCRdb re-called clones with MiXCR. The sample shows tens of thousands of clones, 9% to 13% of them seen only once. Sequenced: blood. The receptors shown here come from a male donor with papillary thyroid cancer or a benign thyroid nodule (not recorded which). Some clones in this sample may be carry-over from other donors' samples. Both conserved end residues are part of each CDR3. A D gene is named only where the DNA matches it firmly. Some rows have no size entry. The others give once, few or many, or a class for an expanded clone.

CDR3aa: CSAGTTQPRYNERFF
CDR3nt: TGCAGTGCTGGGACTACTCAACCAAGATACAATGAGCGGTTCTTC
d_gene: TRBD2
v_gene: TRBV20-1
j_gene: TRBJ2-1
abundance: -

CDR3aa: CASSPSPGNQETQYF
CDR3nt: TGCGCCAGCAGCCCTTCACCGGGAAACCAAGAGACCCAGTACTTC
d_gene: -
v_gene: TRBV4-3
j_gene: TRBJ2-5
abundance: many

CDR3aa: CASRFDRGDEAFF
CDR3nt: TGTGCCAGCAGATTCGACAGGGGGGATGAAGCTTTCTTT
d_gene: TRBD1
v_gene: TRBV7-9
j_gene: TRBJ1-1
abundance: once

CDR3aa: CASSLGDRPTGELFF
CDR3nt: TGTGCCAGCAGTTTAGGGGACAGACCGACCGGGGAGCTGTTTTTT
d_gene: TRBD1
v_gene: TRBV28
j_gene: TRBJ2-2
abundance: many

CDR3aa: CASSGGQPNEKLFF
CDR3nt: TGTGCCAGCAGTGGGGGACAGCCCAATGAAAAACTGTTTTTT
d_gene: TRBD1
v_gene: TRBV6-1
j_gene: TRBJ1-4
abundance: many

CDR3aa: CASRRGFGPRETQYF
CDR3nt: TGTGCCAGCAGGAGGGGATTTGGGCCTCGAGAGACCCAGTACTTC
d_gene: -
v_gene: TRBV6-1
j_gene: TRBJ2-5
abundance: few

CDR3aa: CASSPRWGQGSSYEQYF
CDR3nt: TGTGCCAGCAGCCCCAGGTGGGGACAGGGGAGCTCCTACGAGCAGTACTTC
d_gene: TRBD1
v_gene: TRBV11-2
j_gene: TRBJ2-7
abundance: many

CDR3aa: CASSQEGLATYEQYF
CDR3nt: TGTGCCAGCAGCCAAGAAGGACTAGCGACCTACGAGCAGTACTTC
d_gene: TRBD2
v_gene: TRBV3-1
j_gene: TRBJ2-7
abundance: many

CDR3aa: CASRTGDNSPLHF
CDR3nt: TGTGCCAGCAGGACAGGGGATAATTCACCCCTCCACTTT
d_gene: TRBD1
v_gene: TRBV27
j_gene: TRBJ1-6
abundance: -

CDR3aa: CASSQEGLAGYETQYF
CDR3nt: TGCGCCAGCAGCCAAGAAGGGCTAGCGGGATATGAGACCCAGTACTTC
d_gene: TRBD2
v_gene: TRBV4-3
j_gene: TRBJ2-5
abundance: many